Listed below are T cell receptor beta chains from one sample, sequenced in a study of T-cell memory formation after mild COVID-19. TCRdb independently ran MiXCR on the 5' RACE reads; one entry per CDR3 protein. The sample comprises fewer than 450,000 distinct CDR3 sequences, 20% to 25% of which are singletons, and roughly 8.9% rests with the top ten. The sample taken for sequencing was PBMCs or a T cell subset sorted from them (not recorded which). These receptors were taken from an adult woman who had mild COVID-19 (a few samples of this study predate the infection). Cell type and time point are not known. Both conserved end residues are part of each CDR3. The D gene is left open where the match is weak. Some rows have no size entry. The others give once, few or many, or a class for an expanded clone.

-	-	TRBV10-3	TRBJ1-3	CAISEMRSGNTIYF	TGTGCCATCAGTGAGATGAGGAGCGGAAACACCATATATTTT
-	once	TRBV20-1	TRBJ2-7	CSARDSWGIRSYEQYF	TGCAGTGCTAGAGATTCATGGGGTATAAGATCCTACGAGCAGTACTTC
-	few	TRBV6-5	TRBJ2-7	CASSQRRSYEQYF	TGTGCCAGCAGTCAGCGCAGGAGCTACGAGCAGTACTTC
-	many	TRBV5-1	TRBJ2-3	CASSLTGTDTQYF	TGCGCCAGCAGCTTGACAGGGACAGATACGCAGTATTTT
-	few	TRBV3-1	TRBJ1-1	CASSQVRGAEAFF	TGTGCCAGCAGCCAAGTTCGAGGGGCTGAAGCTTTCTTT
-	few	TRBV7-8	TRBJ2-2	CASSFSRVPGGELFF	TGTGCCAGCAGCTTTTCGCGGGTTCCTGGCGGGGAGCTGTTTTTT
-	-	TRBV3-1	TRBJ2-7	CASSRGTIYEQYF	TGTGCCAGCAGCCGTGGGACCATCTACGAGCAGTACTTC
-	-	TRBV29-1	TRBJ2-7	CSVEDRAGPGYEQYF	TGCAGCGTTGAAGATCGGGCAGGGCCCGGCTACGAGCAGTACTTC
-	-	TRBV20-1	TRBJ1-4	CSASRSSNEKLFF	TGCAGTGCTAGTAGGAGTTCGAATGAAAAACTGTTTTTT
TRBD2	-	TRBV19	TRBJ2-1	CASSNRGLAVNNEQFF	TGTGCCAGTAGTAACCGCGGGCTAGCGGTAAACAATGAGCAGTTCTTC
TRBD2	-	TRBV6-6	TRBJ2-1	CASSPNLAGGRNEQFF	TGTGCCAGCAGCCCCAATCTAGCGGGGGGGCGCAATGAGCAGTTCTTC
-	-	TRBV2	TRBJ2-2	CASSTGMGELFF	TGTGCCAGCAGTACAGGGATGGGGGAGCTGTTTTTT
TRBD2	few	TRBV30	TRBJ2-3	CAWSGTSGADTQYF	TGTGCCTGGAGTGGGACTAGCGGGGCAGATACGCAGTATTTT
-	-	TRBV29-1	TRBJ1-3	CSVDGGTRNTIYF	TGCAGCGTTGACGGGGGTACCAGAAACACCATATATTTT
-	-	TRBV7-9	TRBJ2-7	CASSFSGGLTSYEQYF	TGTGCCAGCAGCTTCTCTGGCGGACTCACCTCCTACGAGCAGTACTTC
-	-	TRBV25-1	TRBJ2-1	CASSEWSDNEQFF	TGTGCCAGCAGTGAATGGTCAGACAATGAGCAGTTCTTC
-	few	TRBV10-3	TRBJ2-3	CAIKGPRLTDTQYF	TGTGCCATCAAGGGCCCCCGACTCACAGATACGCAGTATTTT
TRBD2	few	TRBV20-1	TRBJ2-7	CSAQREGPYEQYF	TGCAGTGCTCAGCGGGAGGGCCCCTACGAGCAGTACTTC
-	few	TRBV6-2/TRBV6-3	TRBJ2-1	CASISSVGRNEQFF	TGTGCCAGCATCTCTTCGGTGGGGAGAAATGAGCAGTTCTTC
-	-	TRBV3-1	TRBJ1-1	CASSPQGTSGTFF	TGTGCCAGCAGCCCTCAAGGTACAAGCGGGACTTTCTTT
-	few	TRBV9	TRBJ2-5	CASNKGEEWETQYF	TGTGCCAGCAACAAGGGGGAAGAGTGGGAGACCCAGTACTTC
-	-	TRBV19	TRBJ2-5	CASSISWGGKTQYF	TGTGCCAGTAGTATCTCCTGGGGCGGTAAGACCCAGTACTTC